What follows is one T cell receptor (beta chain) and its context. Its binding antigen is unknown. It has no much larger one-base neighbor in the sample; base qualities were not kept. V loses 0 bases, J loses 0 bases, and the germline ends lie 18 bases apart. The CDR3 starts with the cysteine, ends with the phenylalanine, and has 18 residues. This entry keeps only the CDR3 DNA: 54 bases, framed from base 1. CDR1 SGHTA and CDR2 FQGNSA were looked up in the germline V gene. The library was made by PCR. The reads were generated on an Illumina HiSeq 2500. TCR library preparation used molecular barcoding, with unique molecular identifiers applied to normalize quantification of the TCRbeta repertoire. TCRdb ran its own pipeline on the public reads, namely fastp trimming at Q25 and MiXCR clone calling, and kept in-frame beta chains. Rows are unified per CDR3 protein, each entry keeping the most common DNA and genes. The sample table contains 490,000 or so distinct CDR3 sequences; only one count was recorded for about an eighth of them. The ten top clones hold over 5.5% of the sample.

This sample was included in a study of T-cell reconstitution after alpha-beta-depleted transplantation in children (dated by TCRdb to 2015 to 2016). Background for the entire study: Using TCR repertoire profiling, the study followed T-cell immune reconstitution in a quantitative way in children after TCRalphabeta/CD19-depleted allogeneic hematopoietic cell transplantation.

This sample comprised PBMCs from the stem cell graft donor, obtained from the stem cell graft. The sequence joins TRBV7-2 to TRBJ2-7, with the D gene call left open. The source is a human donor who donated a stem cell graft to a child with combined immunodeficiency. The bases are TGTGCCAGCAGCTTAGCGTGGGCCCGAGAACCGAGCTCCTACGAGCAGTACTTC. Protein translation: CASSLAWAREPSSYEQYF.